A selection of T cell receptor beta chains follows, all from one sample in a study of shared clonotypes between healthy human individuals. The assay was immunoSEQ multiplex PCR, and TCRdb's table has in-frame clones only and misses some. The sample shows approximately 620,000 clones, roughly 97% of them seen only once. Sequencing used naive CD4+ T cells sorted from blood. The receptor source for this set is a woman aged 25 to 39 in good health. The CDR3 runs from the conserved cysteine through the conserved F or W. D genes are given only for firm matches. Expanded clones get a size class; other rows say once, few or many, or leave the size out.

v_call: TRBV10-2
clone_size: NA
d_call: TRBD2
j_call: TRBJ2-2
cdr3_nt: TGCGCCAGCAGTGAGACATCTAGCGGGAGGAACGGGGAGCTGTTTTTT
cdr3_aa: CASSETSSGRNGELFF

v_call: TRBV5-5
clone_size: NA
d_call: NA
j_call: TRBJ1-3
cdr3_nt: TGTGCCAGCAGCTTGGTGGCAGGGGTATTCTCTGGAAACACCATATATTTT
cdr3_aa: CASSLVAGVFSGNTIYF

v_call: TRBV30
clone_size: once
d_call: NA
j_call: TRBJ1-1
cdr3_nt: TGTGCCTGGAGTGGGGGTTGGAGGGGGTCAAACACTGAAGCTTTCTTT
cdr3_aa: CAWSGGWRGSNTEAFF

v_call: TRBV4-2
clone_size: NA
d_call: TRBD1
j_call: TRBJ1-2
cdr3_nt: TGTGCCAGCAGCCAAGGGACCCGGCAGGGGGGGGACTATGGCTACATCTTC
cdr3_aa: CASSQGTRQGGDYGYIF

v_call: TRBV28
clone_size: once
d_call: NA
j_call: TRBJ1-2
cdr3_nt: TGTGCCAGCAGATCCCCCCCAATGGCCTATGGCTACACCTTC
cdr3_aa: CASRSPPMAYGYTF

v_call: TRBV4-2
clone_size: NA
d_call: NA
j_call: TRBJ2-1
cdr3_nt: TGTGCCAGCAGCCAAGATGTCGCCAAGAAGTACAATGAGCAGTTCTTC
cdr3_aa: CASSQDVAKKYNEQFF

v_call: TRBV30
clone_size: NA
d_call: TRBD2
j_call: TRBJ2-5
cdr3_nt: TGTGCCTGGAATCCGGGGGGGGAGACCCAGTACTTC
cdr3_aa: CAWNPGGETQYF

v_call: TRBV5-4
clone_size: once
d_call: TRBD2
j_call: TRBJ2-7
cdr3_nt: TGTGCCAGCAGCTTGCCTTTAGCGGGAGTGGAGGAGCAGTACTTC
cdr3_aa: CASSLPLAGVEEQYF

v_call: TRBV7-2
clone_size: NA
d_call: TRBD2
j_call: TRBJ2-1
cdr3_nt: TGTGCCAGCAGCTTAGCGGGACTAGAGGGTGAGCAGTTCTTC
cdr3_aa: CASSLAGLEGEQFF

v_call: TRBV5-5
clone_size: NA
d_call: NA
j_call: TRBJ2-5
cdr3_nt: TGTGCCAGCAGCTCCACGGAGACCCAGTACTTC
cdr3_aa: CASSSTETQYF

v_call: TRBV20-1
clone_size: NA
d_call: NA
j_call: TRBJ1-1
cdr3_nt: TGCAGTGCTAGCGGCCGGGGTGAAGCTTTCTTT
cdr3_aa: CSASGRGEAFF

v_call: TRBV5-1
clone_size: NA
d_call: TRBD2
j_call: TRBJ2-3
cdr3_nt: TGCGCCAGCAGCTCGGGGCGGGGGAGCACAGATACGCAGTATTTT
cdr3_aa: CASSSGRGSTDTQYF

v_call: TRBV28
clone_size: NA
d_call: NA
j_call: TRBJ2-5
cdr3_nt: TGTGCCAGCAGTTCTCACTGGGCAGAGACCCAGTACTTC
cdr3_aa: CASSSHWAETQYF

v_call: TRBV11-3
clone_size: NA
d_call: NA
j_call: TRBJ2-3
cdr3_nt: TGTGCCAGCAGCTTAGGTCGCGGGACCGTTACGGATACGCAGTATTTT
cdr3_aa: CASSLGRGTVTDTQYF

v_call: TRBV14
clone_size: NA
d_call: NA
j_call: TRBJ2-2
cdr3_nt: TGTGCCAGCAGCTGGGCTAGATGGGCCGGGGAGCTGTTTTTT
cdr3_aa: CASSWARWAGELFF

v_call: TRBV11-2
clone_size: NA
d_call: NA
j_call: TRBJ1-1
cdr3_nt: TGTGCCAGCAGCCTCGCCCCTACAGTAAACACTGAAGCTTTCTTT
cdr3_aa: CASSLAPTVNTEAFF

v_call: TRBV5-1
clone_size: NA
d_call: NA
j_call: TRBJ1-6
cdr3_nt: TGCGCCAGCAGCTTTGGAGGGGTCGATTCACCCCTCCACTTT
cdr3_aa: CASSFGGVDSPLHF

v_call: TRBV11-2
clone_size: NA
d_call: TRBD1
j_call: TRBJ2-5
cdr3_nt: TGTGCCAGCAGCCCCACCGGGACAGGGTACCAAGAGACCCAGTACTTC
cdr3_aa: CASSPTGTGYQETQYF

v_call: TRBV6-1
clone_size: NA
d_call: NA
j_call: TRBJ2-7
cdr3_nt: TGTGCCAGCAGCAACCCAGGCTCCTACGAGCAGTACTTC
cdr3_aa: CASSNPGSYEQYF

v_call: TRBV5-4
clone_size: few
d_call: NA
j_call: TRBJ1-2
cdr3_nt: TGTGCCAGCAGCCTCGGAGGGGGCTACACCTTC
cdr3_aa: CASSLGGGYTF

v_call: TRBV7-2
clone_size: once
d_call: NA
j_call: TRBJ1-3
cdr3_nt: TGTGCCAGCAGGGGTGGGACGGATGGAAACACCATATATTTT
cdr3_aa: CASRGGTDGNTIYF

v_call: TRBV2
clone_size: NA
d_call: NA
j_call: TRBJ2-5
cdr3_nt: TGTGCCAGCAGTGATGGTCGCAGCCAAGAGACCCAGTACTTC
cdr3_aa: CASSDGRSQETQYF

v_call: TRBV7-3
clone_size: NA
d_call: NA
j_call: TRBJ1-2
cdr3_nt: TGTGCCAGCAATTGGCCCGACAACGGCTATGGCTACACCTTC
cdr3_aa: CASNWPDNGYGYTF

v_call: TRBV7-2
clone_size: NA
d_call: TRBD2
j_call: TRBJ2-1
cdr3_nt: TGTGCCAGCAGCATACTAGGACTAGCGGATACCTACAATGAGCAGTTCTTC
cdr3_aa: CASSILGLADTYNEQFF

v_call: TRBV6-1
clone_size: NA
d_call: TRBD2
j_call: TRBJ2-1
cdr3_nt: TGTGCCAGCACCACAGGGCTAGCGGGAGTCAATGAGCAGTTCTTC
cdr3_aa: CASTTGLAGVNEQFF

v_call: TRBV30
clone_size: NA
d_call: NA
j_call: TRBJ2-7
cdr3_nt: TGTGCCACTGGAGGAGGCCGCATCTCCTACGAGCAGTACTTC
cdr3_aa: CATGGGRISYEQYF

v_call: TRBV28
clone_size: NA
d_call: NA
j_call: TRBJ1-5
cdr3_nt: TGTGCCAGCAGTCCAACAGCTACAGGGCTAAATCAGCCCCAGCATTTT
cdr3_aa: CASSPTATGLNQPQHF

v_call: TRBV15
clone_size: NA
d_call: NA
j_call: TRBJ1-1
cdr3_nt: TGTGCCACCAGCAGAGATAAGGGGGGAACTGAAGCTTTCTTT
cdr3_aa: CATSRDKGGTEAFF

v_call: TRBV18
clone_size: NA
d_call: NA
j_call: TRBJ1-1
cdr3_nt: TGTGCCAGCTCACCATCACTTACAAGTATGAACACTGAAGCTTTCTTT
cdr3_aa: CASSPSLTSMNTEAFF